This is a list of T cell receptor beta chains from one sample in a study of blood T cell repertoires in COVID-19. TCRdb's copy holds only in-frame clones and misses some; the assay was immunoSEQ multiplex PCR. The data contain some 190,000 clones, 75% to 85% of them singletons. Input material: peripheral blood. All receptors derive from a man in his 60s with acute or convalescent COVID-19. Both conserved end residues are part of each CDR3. Fields, in order: V gene, clone size, J gene, D gene, CDR3 protein, CDR3 DNA. The D gene is left open where the match is weak. Rows give clone size only sometimes, using once, few, many, or a class for an expanded clone.

v_gene: TRBV29-1
abundance: once
j_gene: TRBJ1-2
d_gene: NA
CDR3aa: CSVGGRVNGGYTF
CDR3nt: TGCAGCGTTGGCGGCAGGGTGAACGGTGGCTACACCTTC

v_gene: TRBV9
abundance: once
j_gene: TRBJ2-1
d_gene: TRBD2
CDR3aa: CASSVVAGGTSGGEQFF
CDR3nt: TGTGCCAGCAGCGTAGTGGCTGGCGGGACTAGCGGGGGTGAGCAGTTCTTC

v_gene: TRBV5-4
abundance: NA
j_gene: TRBJ1-4
d_gene: TRBD1
CDR3aa: CASSLDREGEKLFF
CDR3nt: TGTGCCAGCAGCCTGGACAGGGAGGGTGAAAAACTGTTTTTT

v_gene: TRBV19
abundance: NA
j_gene: TRBJ2-1
d_gene: TRBD1
CDR3aa: CASRPKDRGDEQFF
CDR3nt: TGTGCCAGTAGACCCAAGGACAGGGGAGATGAGCAGTTCTTC

v_gene: TRBV7-2
abundance: once
j_gene: TRBJ1-3
d_gene: NA
CDR3aa: CASKTGPSGNTIYF
CDR3nt: TGTGCCAGCAAAACAGGCCCCTCTGGAAACACCATATATTTT

v_gene: TRBV11-2
abundance: NA
j_gene: TRBJ2-7
d_gene: NA
CDR3aa: CASSLGSTTYSYEQYF
CDR3nt: TGTGCCAGCAGCTTAGGTTCGACTACCTACTCCTACGAGCAGTACTTC

v_gene: TRBV28
abundance: NA
j_gene: TRBJ1-1
d_gene: NA
CDR3aa: CASSRPGGPRNTEAFF
CDR3nt: TGTGCCAGCAGCCGGCCGGGAGGGCCGAGGAACACTGAAGCTTTCTTT

v_gene: TRBV2
abundance: NA
j_gene: TRBJ1-5
d_gene: NA
CDR3aa: CASSDGGRGNQPQHF
CDR3nt: TGTGCCAGCAGTGATGGGGGCAGGGGCAATCAGCCCCAGCATTTT

v_gene: TRBV7-2
abundance: NA
j_gene: TRBJ2-7
d_gene: NA
CDR3aa: CASRGRVGYEQYF
CDR3nt: TGTGCCAGCAGGGGCAGGGTGGGATACGAGCAGTACTTC

v_gene: TRBV6-5
abundance: NA
j_gene: TRBJ2-7
d_gene: NA
CDR3aa: CASSFRGAEQYF
CDR3nt: TGTGCCAGCAGTTTCAGGGGTGCCGAGCAGTACTTC

v_gene: TRBV6-4
abundance: NA
j_gene: TRBJ1-1
d_gene: NA
CDR3aa: CASSEGHGMNTEAFF
CDR3nt: TGTGCCAGCAGTGAGGGACATGGCATGAACACTGAAGCTTTCTTT

v_gene: TRBV18
abundance: NA
j_gene: TRBJ2-7
d_gene: TRBD2
CDR3aa: CASSPLTTSGSYEQYF
CDR3nt: TGTGCCAGCTCACCACTCACGACTAGCGGGAGCTACGAGCAGTACTTC

v_gene: TRBV27
abundance: once
j_gene: TRBJ1-1
d_gene: NA
CDR3aa: CASSLAVLGNTEAFF
CDR3nt: TGTGCCAGCAGTTTGGCGGTCCTGGGTAACACTGAAGCTTTCTTT

v_gene: TRBV19
abundance: NA
j_gene: TRBJ2-1
d_gene: NA
CDR3aa: CASGRTDWDNEQFF
CDR3nt: TGTGCCAGTGGACGGACAGACTGGGACAATGAGCAGTTCTTC

v_gene: TRBV20-1
abundance: NA
j_gene: TRBJ2-7
d_gene: TRBD2
CDR3aa: CSASAGTISYEQYF
CDR3nt: TGCAGTGCTAGTGCCGGGACTATATCCTACGAGCAGTACTTC

v_gene: TRBV3-1/TRBV3-2
abundance: NA
j_gene: TRBJ2-1
d_gene: NA
CDR3aa: CASSPGMRGYNEQFF
CDR3nt: TGTGCCAGCAGCCCGGGAATGCGGGGCTACAATGAGCAGTTCTTC

v_gene: TRBV19
abundance: NA
j_gene: TRBJ1-1
d_gene: TRBD1
CDR3aa: CASSARRGQGGTEAFF
CDR3nt: TGTGCCAGTAGTGCCCGCAGGGGGCAGGGGGGCACTGAAGCTTTCTTT

v_gene: TRBV7-6
abundance: NA
j_gene: TRBJ2-1
d_gene: TRBD2
CDR3aa: CASSLESGTYEQFF
CDR3nt: TGTGCCAGCAGCTTAGAAAGCGGGACGTATGAGCAGTTCTTC

v_gene: TRBV19
abundance: once
j_gene: TRBJ1-2
d_gene: NA
CDR3aa: CASSMGRGGYGYTF
CDR3nt: TGTGCCAGTAGTATGGGTCGCGGAGGCTATGGCTACACCTTC

v_gene: TRBV24-1
abundance: NA
j_gene: TRBJ2-3
d_gene: NA
CDR3aa: CATSDTRTATDTQYF
CDR3nt: TGTGCCACCAGTGACACCAGGACAGCCACAGATACGCAGTATTTT

v_gene: TRBV6-5
abundance: NA
j_gene: TRBJ1-1
d_gene: NA
CDR3aa: CASSQGIPSKTEAFF
CDR3nt: TGTGCCAGCAGTCAGGGGATCCCATCGAAAACTGAAGCTTTCTTT

v_gene: TRBV30
abundance: NA
j_gene: TRBJ1-2
d_gene: NA
CDR3aa: CAWSGAGLGYTF
CDR3nt: TGTGCCTGGAGTGGGGCAGGGCTTGGCTACACCTTC

v_gene: TRBV27
abundance: NA
j_gene: TRBJ1-5
d_gene: TRBD1
CDR3aa: CASSSGQGAFADQPQHF
CDR3nt: TGTGCCAGCAGTTCAGGACAGGGGGCGTTTGCGGATCAGCCCCAGCATTTT

v_gene: TRBV19
abundance: once
j_gene: TRBJ1-6
d_gene: TRBD1
CDR3aa: CASSPSDGTVNSPLHF
CDR3nt: TGTGCCAGTAGCCCAAGCGACGGGACAGTTAATTCACCCCTCCACTTT

v_gene: TRBV6-6
abundance: NA
j_gene: TRBJ1-5
d_gene: NA
CDR3aa: CASKRVEMSNQPQHF
CDR3nt: TGTGCCAGCAAGAGGGTTGAAATGAGCAATCAGCCCCAGCATTTT

v_gene: TRBV11-3
abundance: once
j_gene: TRBJ2-3
d_gene: NA
CDR3aa: CASSFSRGTDTQYF
CDR3nt: TGTGCCAGCAGCTTTTCGAGAGGCACAGATACGCAGTATTTT

v_gene: TRBV5-1
abundance: NA
j_gene: TRBJ1-5
d_gene: NA
CDR3aa: CASSESPNQPQHF
CDR3nt: TGCGCCAGCAGCGAAAGCCCCAATCAGCCCCAGCATTTT

v_gene: TRBV7-9
abundance: NA
j_gene: TRBJ1-2
d_gene: NA
CDR3aa: CASSFEGNYGYTF
CDR3nt: TGTGCCAGCAGCTTTGAGGGTAACTATGGCTACACCTTC

v_gene: TRBV19
abundance: once
j_gene: TRBJ2-1
d_gene: TRBD2
CDR3aa: CASSSLAGGSSNEQFF
CDR3nt: TGTGCCAGTAGTAGCTTAGCGGGAGGTTCCTCTAATGAGCAGTTCTTC

v_gene: TRBV5-5
abundance: once
j_gene: TRBJ2-6
d_gene: TRBD2
CDR3aa: CASRLPSGNSGANVLTF
CDR3nt: TGTGCCAGCAGGTTGCCTAGCGGTAACTCTGGGGCCAACGTCCTGACTTTC

v_gene: TRBV13
abundance: NA
j_gene: TRBJ1-3
d_gene: NA
CDR3aa: CASSLGAGISGNTIYF
CDR3nt: TGTGCCAGCAGCTTAGGGGCAGGGATCTCTGGAAACACCATATATTTT

v_gene: TRBV20-1
abundance: NA
j_gene: TRBJ1-2
d_gene: NA
CDR3aa: CSAKGGEGYTF
CDR3nt: TGCAGTGCTAAAGGCGGGGAGGGCTACACCTTC

v_gene: TRBV24-1
abundance: NA
j_gene: TRBJ2-7
d_gene: TRBD2
CDR3aa: CATSDGGGYEQYF
CDR3nt: TGTGCCACCAGTGATGGGGGGGGCTACGAGCAGTACTTC

v_gene: TRBV29-1
abundance: NA
j_gene: TRBJ2-2
d_gene: TRBD2
CDR3aa: CSVEVAAGFVTGELFF
CDR3nt: TGCAGCGTTGAGGTAGCAGCGGGATTTGTCACCGGGGAGCTGTTTTTT

v_gene: TRBV11-3
abundance: NA
j_gene: TRBJ1-1
d_gene: TRBD1
CDR3aa: CASSAGGSNTEAFF
CDR3nt: TGTGCCAGCAGCGCAGGGGGATCGAACACTGAAGCTTTCTTT

v_gene: TRBV7-8
abundance: NA
j_gene: TRBJ1-1
d_gene: TRBD1
CDR3aa: CASSPEGQATEAFF
CDR3nt: TGTGCCAGCAGCCCAGAAGGACAGGCGACTGAAGCTTTCTTT

v_gene: TRBV18
abundance: once
j_gene: TRBJ1-1
d_gene: NA
CDR3aa: CASSPGLVNTEAFF
CDR3nt: TGTGCCAGCTCACCAGGACTTGTGAACACTGAAGCTTTCTTT

v_gene: TRBV11-1
abundance: NA
j_gene: TRBJ2-3
d_gene: TRBD2
CDR3aa: CASSLAGGTDTQYF
CDR3nt: TGTGCCAGCAGCTTAGCGGGAGGGACAGATACGCAGTATTTT

v_gene: TRBV9
abundance: NA
j_gene: TRBJ2-7
d_gene: TRBD2
CDR3aa: CASSVGASGAYEQYF
CDR3nt: TGTGCCAGCAGCGTTGGAGCTAGCGGGGCCTACGAGCAGTACTTC

v_gene: TRBV6-2/TRBV6-3
abundance: NA
j_gene: TRBJ1-1
d_gene: NA
CDR3aa: CASSFTGTQTAFF
CDR3nt: TGTGCCAGCAGTTTCACCGGGACTCAGACAGCTTTCTTT

v_gene: TRBV12-3/TRBV12-4
abundance: NA
j_gene: TRBJ1-1
d_gene: NA
CDR3aa: CASSSSGGTEAFF
CDR3nt: NA

v_gene: TRBV7-7
abundance: NA
j_gene: TRBJ1-5
d_gene: TRBD1
CDR3aa: CASSLSVQGGLRRMNQPQHF
CDR3nt: TGTGCTAGCAGCTTATCGGTACAGGGGGGCCTTAGGAGGATGAATCAGCCCCAGCATTTT